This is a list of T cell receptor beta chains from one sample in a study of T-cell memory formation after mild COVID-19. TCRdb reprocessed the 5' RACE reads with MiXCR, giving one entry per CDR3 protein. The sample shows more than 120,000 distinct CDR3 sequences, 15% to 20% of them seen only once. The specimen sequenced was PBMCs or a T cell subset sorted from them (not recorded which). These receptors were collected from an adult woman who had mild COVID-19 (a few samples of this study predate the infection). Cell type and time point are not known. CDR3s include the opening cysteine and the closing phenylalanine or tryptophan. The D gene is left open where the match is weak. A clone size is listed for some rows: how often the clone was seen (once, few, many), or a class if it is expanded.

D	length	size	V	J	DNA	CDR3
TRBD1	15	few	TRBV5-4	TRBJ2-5	TGTGCCAGCAGCCCAGGGACAGGGGATCGAGAGACCCAGTACTTC	CASSPGTGDRETQYF
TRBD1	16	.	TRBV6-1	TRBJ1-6	TGTGCCATCTTCCCCGGGAACAGGGGATATAATTCACCCCTCCACTTT	CAIFPGNRGYNSPLHF
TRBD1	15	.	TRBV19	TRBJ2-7	TGTGCCAGTAGCGCAGTCACAGGGGGTCCCTACGAGCAGTACTTC	CASSAVTGGPYEQYF
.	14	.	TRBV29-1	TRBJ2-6	TGCAGCGTCCGGTCGGTGTCTGGGGCCAACGTCCTGACTTTC	CSVRSVSGANVLTF
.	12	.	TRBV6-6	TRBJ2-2	TGTGCCAGCAAGCAGTTGGGCGGGGAGCTGTTTTTT	CASKQLGGELFF
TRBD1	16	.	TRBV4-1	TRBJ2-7	TGCGCCAGCAGCCAAGTCCCCGGGACAGGGGCGTACGAGCAGTACTTC	CASSQVPGTGAYEQYF
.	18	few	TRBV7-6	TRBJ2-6	TGTGCCAGCAGCTTAGCCCTACAGGGCCACTCTGGGGCCAACGTCCTGACTTTC	CASSLALQGHSGANVLTF
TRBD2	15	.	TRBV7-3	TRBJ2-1	TGTGCCAGCAGCCTTAGCGGGGGCCTTAACAATGAGCAGTTCTTC	CASSLSGGLNNEQFF
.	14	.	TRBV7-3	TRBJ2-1	TGTGCCAGCAGCTTAGGGGGACTGAACAATGAGCAGTTCTTC	CASSLGGLNNEQFF
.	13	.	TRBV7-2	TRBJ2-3	TGTGCCAGCAGCTTAGTGAGTGCAGATACGCAGTATTTT	CASSLVSADTQYF
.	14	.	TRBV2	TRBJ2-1	TGTGCCAGCCGAAGGGGACCCCTCGACAATGAGCAGTTCTTC	CASRRGPLDNEQFF
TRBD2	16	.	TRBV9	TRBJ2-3	TGTGCCAGCAGCACGACTAGCGGGAAAGGCACAGATACGCAGTATTTT	CASSTTSGKGTDTQYF
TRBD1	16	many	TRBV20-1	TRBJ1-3	TGCAGTGCTAGACACACTACCGGGACAGTTGGAAACACCATATATTTT	CSARHTTGTVGNTIYF
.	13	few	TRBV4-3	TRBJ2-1	TGCGCCAGCAGCCAAGATTGGGGGCGTGAGCAGTTCTTC	CASSQDWGREQFF
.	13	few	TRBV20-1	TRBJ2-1	TGCAGTGCCGTAGGGAGATCCTACAATGAGCAGTTCTTC	CSAVGRSYNEQFF
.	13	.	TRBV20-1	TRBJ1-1	TGCAGTTCTCTCAGGGGTAAGAACACTGAAGCTTTCTTT	CSSLRGKNTEAFF
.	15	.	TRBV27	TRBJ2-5	TGTGCCAGCAGTACACAGGGCCTAACGACGGAGACCCAGTACTTC	CASSTQGLTTETQYF
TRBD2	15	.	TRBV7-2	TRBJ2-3	TGTGCCAGCAGCTCCTGGACTAGCGGGGGGAAGGCGCAGTATTTT	CASSSWTSGGKAQYF
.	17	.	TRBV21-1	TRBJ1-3	TGTGCCAGCAGCAAGAGTGGGACGGCAAACTCTGGAAACACCATATATTTT	CASSKSGTANSGNTIYF
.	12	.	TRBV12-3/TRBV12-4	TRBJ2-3	TGTGCCAGCAGTTTAGAGGGCGATACGCAGTATTTT	CASSLEGDTQYF
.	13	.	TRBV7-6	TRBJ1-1	TGTGCCAGCAGCGAACAGGCCTACACTGAAGCTTTCTTT	CASSEQAYTEAFF
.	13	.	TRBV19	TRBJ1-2	TGTGCCAGTAGTATAGACAACCGCTATGGCTACACCTTC	CASSIDNRYGYTF
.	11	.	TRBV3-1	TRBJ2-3	TGTGCCAGCAGCCAGATGGATACGCAGTATTTT	CASSQMDTQYF
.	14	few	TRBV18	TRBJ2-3	TGTGCCAGCTCACCACTGGGGAGGACAGATACGCAGTATTTT	CASSPLGRTDTQYF
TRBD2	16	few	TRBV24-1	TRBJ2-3	TGTGCCACCAGTGACGCGGGAGGCGGGAAAGGAGATACGCAGTATTTT	CATSDAGGGKGDTQYF
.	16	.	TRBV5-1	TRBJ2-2	TGCGCCAGCAGCGTCGCCGGGGCCCAGGGGACCGGGGAGCTGTTTTTT	CASSVAGAQGTGELFF
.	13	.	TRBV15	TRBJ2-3	TGTGCCACCAGCGGTCCCATAGAAGATACGCAGTATTTT	CATSGPIEDTQYF
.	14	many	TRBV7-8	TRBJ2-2	TGTGCCAGCAGCTTAGGGGGGCGGACCGGGGAGCTGTTTTTT	CASSLGGRTGELFF
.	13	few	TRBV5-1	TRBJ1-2	TGCGCCAGCAGCCTGAGGGACGGAGATCGGGGGGCCTTC	CASSLRDGDRGAF
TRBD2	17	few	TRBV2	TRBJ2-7	TGTGCCAGCAGTGAAAGGGGTGCTAGCGGGAGGGCCTACGAGCAGTACTTC	CASSERGASGRAYEQYF
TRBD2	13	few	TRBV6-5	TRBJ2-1	TGTGCCAGCAGGCCCCCGGCTAGCGGGGGACAGTTCTTC	CASRPPASGGQFF
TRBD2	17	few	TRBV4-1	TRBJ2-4	TGCGCCAGCAGCCAGGGACTAGCGGGGGGGCGAGAAAACATTCAGTACTTC	CASSQGLAGGRENIQYF
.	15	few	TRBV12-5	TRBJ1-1	TGTGCTAGTGGTTTGGTCCTTGGTCCTTTAACTGAAGCTTTCTTT	CASGLVLGPLTEAFF
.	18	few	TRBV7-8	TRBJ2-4	TGTGCCAGCAGCTTACCCCCGTGGAGGCGAGTTAAGGAAAACATTCAGTACTTC	CASSLPPWRRVKENIQYF
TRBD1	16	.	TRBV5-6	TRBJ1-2	TGTGCCAGCAGCTTTCCGCGTAGGGACAGGGCGCGTGGCTACACCTTC	CASSFPRRDRARGYTF
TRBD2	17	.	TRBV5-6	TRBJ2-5	TGTGCCAGCAGCTTGCTTGCTGGCGGGGGGGCCAGAGAGACCCAGTACTTC	CASSLLAGGGARETQYF
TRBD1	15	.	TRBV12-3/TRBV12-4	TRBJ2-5	TGTGCCAGCAGACCACCTTCCGGACAGGGAGAGACCCAGTACTTC	CASRPPSGQGETQYF
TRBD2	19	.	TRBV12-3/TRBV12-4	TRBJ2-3	TGTGCCAGCAGTTCTAATACCGGGACTAGCGGGACAAGCACAGATACGCAGTATTTT	CASSSNTGTSGTSTDTQYF
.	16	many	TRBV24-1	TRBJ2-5	TGTGCCACCAGTGATCCCGGGACCTCCCTCGGGGAGACCCAGTACTTC	CATSDPGTSLGETQYF
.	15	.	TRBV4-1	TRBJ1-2	TGCGCCAGCAGCCAAGACGCTCTGGAGGGCTATGGCTACACCTTC	CASSQDALEGYGYTF
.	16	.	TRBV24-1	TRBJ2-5	TGTGCCACCAGTGACGCAGCATCAGGGGGGGAAGAGACCCAGTACTTC	CATSDAASGGEETQYF
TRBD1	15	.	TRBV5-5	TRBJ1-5	TGTGCCAGCAGCGTCCGGGACAGGGGGGATCAGCCCCAGCATTTT	CASSVRDRGDQPQHF
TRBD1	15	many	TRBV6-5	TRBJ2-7	TGTGCCAGCAGTGAAGCCGGGACAGGGAAGTACGAGCAGTACTTC	CASSEAGTGKYEQYF
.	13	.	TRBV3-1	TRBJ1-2	TGTGCCAGCAGCCCAGGGGTTATGCGGGGCTACACCTTC	CASSPGVMRGYTF